The next 20 T cell receptor beta chains were all read from a single sample in a study of cytomegalovirus exposure and HLA in healthy donors. 60 Vbeta and 13 Jbeta primers were used in PCR. Generated by immunoSEQ multiplex PCR, the TCRdb table keeps only in-frame clones and is missing some. Of some 98,000 clones listed, about two thirds were seen once; the top ten hold about 2.5%. Sequencing was done on a sample of PBMCs. All receptors come from a man between 50 and 59 years old in good health and CMV-seronegative.

The CDR3 DNA follows: TGTGCCAGCAGTTACTCGTCGGCGGTGGAAACCTATGGCTACACCTTC. Its protein product is CASSYSSAVETYGYTF. The gene calls are TRBV6-5 and TRBJ1-2, with D unresolved. V gave up 0 bases and J gave up 4 bases, with 15 bases separating them. The CDR3 length is 16 residues. Germline CDR1 reads MNHEY; CDR2 reads SVGAGI.

The J gene is TRBJ2-1, the V gene TRBV29-1, with D possibly being TRBD2 (6 bases). The CDR3 covers 18 residues. The V gene lost 1 base and the J gene lost 0 bases, with 19 bases spanning the gap. The germline CDR1 and CDR2 sequences are SQVTM and ANQGSEA. The CDR3 DNA follows: TGCAGCGTTGAAGGCCCAGCGGGCGGAGGGATCTCCTACAATGAGCAGTTCTTC. As protein: CSVEGPAGGGISYNEQFF.

The rearrangement links TRBV10-3 to TRBJ1-5, with D possibly being TRBD1 (6 bases). V was clipped by 0 bases and J by 4 bases, with 16 bases between them. CDR1 is ENHRY, CDR2 SYGVKD, per germline. The CDR3 length is 17 residues. DNA of the CDR3: TGTGCCATCAGTGAGTCGGAGGACAGTAGTTGGAATCAGCCCCAGCATTTT. Its protein product is CAISESEDSSWNQPQHF.

This rearrangement joins TRBV7-2 to TRBJ2-3, with D possibly TRBD2 on 6 matching bases. Per the germline V gene, CDR1 is SGHTA and CDR2 is FQGNSA. V lost 5 bases to trimming and J lost 1 base, with 16 bases between them. The CDR3 sequence is 16 residues long. This chain's CDR3 is CASSLGRGHRTDTQYF. The CDR3 bases are TGTGCCAGCAGCCTCGGGCGGGGCCACCGCACAGATACGCAGTATTTT.

The rearrangement joins TRBV6-4 to TRBJ1-5; D perhaps matches TRBD1 (5 bases). Trimming removed 7 bases at V and 3 bases at J, with 19 bases between. Germline V gene lookup returns CDR1 MRHNA and CDR2 SNTAGT. This CDR3 is built from 16 residues. CDR3 residues: CASTEGAWGYNQPQHF. The CDR3 DNA reads as TGTGCCAGCACGGAAGGGGCCTGGGGATACAATCAGCCCCAGCATTTT.

This clone has a handful of counts. V usage is TRBV11-2 and J usage is TRBJ2-1; TRBD2 agrees at 7 bases. CDR1 and CDR2 from the germline V gene are SGHAT and FQNNGV. The CDR3 has 14 amino acids. Germline trimming cut 3 bases from V and 4 bases from J; bases unmatched to any gene: 3. The CDR3 spells CASSFTSAYNEQFF. The CDR3 DNA is TGTGCCAGCAGCTTTACTAGCGCGTACAATGAGCAGTTCTTC.

This sequence joins TRBV14 and TRBJ2-7, with TRBD1 as a possible D gene (6 bases). The CDR3 is made up of 16 amino acids. The germline gives CDR1 SGHDN, CDR2 FVKESK. V was trimmed by 0 bases and J by 2 bases, leaving 14 bases between them. The CDR3 coding sequence is TGTGCCAGCAGCCAAGATATGGACAGAAAAACCTACGAGCAGTACTTC. Amino acids: CASSQDMDRKTYEQYF.

The chain joins TRBV4-1 to TRBJ2-7; D may be TRBD2 (6 bases). Trimming pared 9 bases from V and 3 bases from J, leaving 18 bases between. The germline gives CDR1 MGHRA, CDR2 YSYEKL. The CDR3 is made up of 14 amino acids. In DNA, the CDR3 is TGCGCCAGTAGGTTACGGGCGGGAAACTACGAGCAGTACTTC. This gives the protein CASRLRAGNYEQYF.

This chain connects TRBV7-6 to TRBJ2-7; tentatively, D is TRBD2 (6 bases). The CDR3 sequence is 15 residues long. CDR1 and CDR2 (germline): SGHVS, FNYEAQ. Trimming removed 2 bases from V and 2 bases from J, with 13 bases in between. CDR3 DNA sequence: TGTGCCAGCAGCTTAACGGTCGGGGGAGCCTACGAGCAGTACTTC. Translated: CASSLTVGGAYEQYF.

This rearrangement joins TRBV7-9 to TRBJ1-1; 8 nucleotides line up with TRBD1. The CDR3 runs 17 residues. Trimming at V came to 0 bases and at J to 1 base, leaving 7 bases not matched to a gene. Germline assignment: CDR1 SEHNR and CDR2 FQNEAQ (reference sequence). The CDR3, as DNA: TGTGCCAGCAGCTTAGCGGGCAGGGGGCGCGGGAACACTGAAGCTTTCTTT. Its translation: CASSLAGRGRGNTEAFF. The entire variable domain, with the rest obtained from reference TRBV7-9 and TRBJ1-1, is as follows: DTGVSQNPRHKITKRGQNVTFRCDPISEHNRLYWYRQTLGQGPEFLTYFQNEAQLEKSRLLSDRFSAERPKGSFSTLEIQRTEQGDSAMYLCASSLAGRGRGNTEAFFGQGTRLTVV.

Only a few counts were recorded for this clone. Other DNA sequences within the sample encode an identical CDR3. The chain carries TRBV15 and TRBJ1-5; 11 bases line up with TRBD1. CDR1 and CDR2 (germline): LNHNV, YYDKDF (reference sequence). The CDR3 runs 15 residues. The junction had 5 bases not matched to a gene; V was cut back by 4 bases and J by 6 bases. The CDR3 here is CATSTDRGLTQPQHF. The CDR3 DNA sequence: TGTGCCACCAGCACGGACAGGGGGCTTACTCAGCCCCAGCATTTT.

This clone was detected only once. The chain links TRBV28 to TRBJ2-7; possibly TRBD2 for D (6 bases). CDR1 is MDHEN, CDR2 SYDVKM, per germline. CDR3 length: 14 amino acids. Trimming shortened V by 3 bases and J by 2 bases, and 11 bases separated the two germline ends. The CDR3 bases are TGTGCCAGCAGTTTTGGGGGGACTCCCTACGAGCAGTACTTC. Translated, it gives CASSFGGTPYEQYF.

For this clone: The identical CDR3 is also encoded by other nucleotide sequences in the sample. This chain joins TRBV28 and TRBJ2-7; TRBD1 matches 9 bases. The V segment lost 5 bases and the J segment 0 bases; nucleotides outside the gene matches: 5. The CDR3 spans 15 residues. Germline loops: CDR1 MDHEN, CDR2 SYDVKM. CDR3 amino acids: CASSTPGQGSYEQYF. CDR3 nucleotide sequence: TGTGCCAGCAGTACGCCGGGACAGGGCTCCTACGAGCAGTACTTC.

The rearrangement joins TRBV6-6 to TRBJ2-7, with 10 bases aligning to TRBD1. This CDR3 is 15 amino acids long. The trim removed 2 bases at V and 7 bases at J, leaving 8 bases unmatched. Per germline, CDR1 MNHNY and CDR2 SVGAGI (reference sequence). CDR3 residues: CASSYLGTGAREQYF. In DNA, the CDR3 is TGTGCCAGCAGTTACCTTGGGACAGGGGCAAGGGAGCAGTACTTC.

Only a few counts were recorded for this clone. The rearrangement uses TRBV6-5 and TRBJ1-4; the D gene is possibly TRBD1 (5 bases). The length of the CDR3 is 14 residues. CDR1 and CDR2 from the germline V gene are MNHEY and SVGAGI. With 6 bases removed from V and 7 bases from J, the gap between germline ends came to 15 bases. The CDR3 DNA follows: TGTGCCAGCAGCGAGACAGTTCCCCGTGAAAAACTGTTTTTT. Translating it yields CASSETVPREKLFF.

This sequence joins TRBV10-3 and TRBJ1-2; D remains ambiguous. V gave up 11 bases and J gave up 6 bases, with 19 bases separating them. The CDR3 extends over 13 amino acids. Germline values: CDR1 ENHRY, CDR2 SYGVKD. The CDR3 region has the DNA TGTGCCCTTAGCCCAACTTACGAGAATGGCTACACCTTC. This translates into CALSPTYENGYTF.

This clone was detected a few times. The chain recombines TRBV6-5 with TRBJ1-6; possibly TRBD1 for D (6 bases). CDR1 is MNHEY and CDR2 is SVGAGI in the germline V gene. With 5 bases removed from V and 9 bases from J, the gap between germline ends came to 11 bases. The CDR3 loop spans 13 amino acids. The DNA for the CDR3 is TGTGCCAGCAGTCAACAGGGATCTTCACCCCTCCACTTT. Translating it yields CASSQQGSSPLHF.

The chain uses TRBV28 and TRBJ2-1; 8 bases align to TRBD2. Unmatched junction bases numbered 23, after V lost 8 bases and J lost 2 bases. CDR3 length equals 20 residues. CDR1 MDHEN and CDR2 SYDVKM come from the germline V gene. In nucleotides, the CDR3 is TGTGCCAGCCAGACAAACCCAGGAGCGGGAGTGGGCTCTACCTACAATGAGCAGTTCTTC. The encoded protein is CASQTNPGAGVGSTYNEQFF. Using reference TRBV28 and TRBJ2-1 for the parts outside the CDR3, the full variable domain is DVKVTQSSRYLVKRTGEKVFLECVQDMDHENMFWYRQDPGLGLRLIYFSYDVKMKEKGDIPEGYSVSREKKERFSLILESASTNQTSMYLCASQTNPGAGVGSTYNEQFFGPGTRLTVL.

V and J are TRBV19 and TRBJ1-2; 11 bases line up with TRBD1. J lost 8 bases, V lost 6 bases, and 17 bases had no gene match. This CDR3 comprises 17 residues. CDR1 and CDR2 from the germline V gene are LNHDA and SQIVND (reference sequence). The CDR3 bases are TGTGCCAGTAGCGCTCTCCCAAGAGGACAGGGGGCGCAGGGCTACACCTTC. Translation gives CASSALPRGQGAQGYTF.

V usage is TRBV18 and J usage is TRBJ2-3, with unresolved D. Germline V gene data show CDR1 as KGHSH and CDR2 as LQKENI. The CDR3 has 15 amino acids. Trimming removed 1 base at V and 0 bases at J, with 8 bases between. The CDR3 nucleotides are TGTGCCAGCTCACCACTGGAGTTTAGCACAGATACGCAGTATTTT. Amino acids: CASSPLEFSTDTQYF.